This record concerns one T cell receptor beta chain sequence. The trim removed 5 bases at V and 3 bases at J, leaving 10 bases unmatched. Germline CDR1 SEHNR, CDR2 FQNEAQ (reference sequence). The CDR3 is 15 amino acids. This entry belongs to a study of T cell changes during pregnancy in multiple sclerosis. Sequencing used immunoSEQ multiplex PCR; TCRdb keeps in-frame clones, though not all of them. The data contain about 58,000 clones, roughly 93% of them singletons. This clonotype originated in a female donor with multiple sclerosis, enrolled in a pregnancy study. Sequencing used CD8+ T cells from peripheral blood mononuclear cells, obtained in the second trimester of pregnancy. The chain employs TRBV7-9 and TRBJ2-7, with 7 bases that match TRBD1. In DNA form, the CDR3 reads TGTGCCAGCAGCGGCCGGTTGGGACAGCTCTACGAGCAGTACTTC. Amino acid sequence: CASSGRLGQLYEQYF.